The 29 T cell receptor beta chains in this list originate from one sample, sequenced in a study of blood T cell repertoires in COVID-19. Sequencing used immunoSEQ multiplex PCR; TCRdb keeps in-frame clones, though not all of them. Of roughly 70,000 clones listed, more than 70% are singletons. Specimen: peripheral blood. All receptors come from a human donor in a cohort sampled during active COVID-19.

This sequence joins TRBV9 and TRBJ1-2, with 7 bases aligning to TRBD1. The CDR3 runs 14 residues. Per germline, CDR1 SGDLS and CDR2 YYNGEE. With V trimmed by 0 bases and J by 4 bases, 3 bases remained unmatched. As DNA, the CDR3 is TGTGCCAGCAGCGTAGGAGGGGGCTCCTATGGCTACACCTTC. It yields the protein CASSVGGGSYGYTF. The complete variable domain, with remaining parts taken from reference TRBV9 and TRBJ1-2, reads DSGVTQTPKHLITATGQRVTLRCSPRSGDLSVYWYQQSLDQGLQFLIQYYNGEERAKGNILERFSAQQFPDLHSELNLSSLELGDSALYFCASSVGGGSYGYTFGSGTRLTVV.

This chain uses TRBV6-5 with TRBJ2-2; 8 bases align to TRBD1. The trim removed 4 bases at V and 4 bases at J, leaving 8 bases unmatched. Germline V gene sequence: CDR1 MNHEY, CDR2 SVGAGI. This CDR3 is built from 16 residues. Written as DNA, the CDR3 is TGTGCCAGCAGTTCCATTGGACAGGGTAGCACCGGGGAGCTGTTTTTT. Translating it yields CASSSIGQGSTGELFF.

The chain uses TRBV27 and TRBJ2-2; 12 nucleotides align to TRBD2. Germline CDR1 is MNHEY and CDR2 is SMNVEV (reference sequence). V lost 7 bases to trimming and J lost 0 bases; unmatched junction nucleotides: 9. The CDR3 extends over 18 amino acids. The CDR3: CASTPTSGSFANTGELFF. The DNA of the CDR3 is TGTGCCAGCACCCCGACTAGCGGGAGTTTCGCGAACACCGGGGAGCTGTTTTTT.

The genes are TRBV5-4 and TRBJ1-2, with a tentative D call TRBD1 (6 bases). The CDR3 consists of 13 residues. CDR1 is SGHNT, CDR2 YYREEE, per germline (reference sequence). Deletions cut 4 bases from V and 4 bases from J, with 11 bases between. The CDR3 sequence: CASSLRTAYGYTF. In DNA, the CDR3 is TGTGCCAGCAGCCTTCGGACAGCCTATGGCTACACCTTC.

V is TRBV10-3 and J is TRBJ2-7, with a possible D match to TRBD1 (6 bases). The CDR3 spans 13 residues. Trimming shortened V by 3 bases and J by 7 bases, and 13 bases separated the two germline ends. CDR1 and CDR2 from the germline V gene are ENHRY and SYGVKD. CDR3 loop: CAISDPRQGEQYF. The CDR3 nucleotides read TGTGCCATCAGTGATCCCAGGCAGGGGGAGCAGTACTTC.

The chain carries TRBV6-5 and TRBJ2-1; TRBD2 matches at 13 bases. The CDR3 spans 16 residues. From germline, CDR1 is MNHEY and CDR2 SVGAGI. V shed 0 bases and J 8 bases; nucleotides not matched to a gene: 4. The CDR3 loop reads CASSYSGLAGRDEQFF. The CDR3, as DNA: TGTGCCAGCAGTTACTCGGGACTAGCGGGACGGGATGAGCAGTTCTTC.

CDR3 nucleotide sequence: TGTGCCAGCTCACTCATGGGAGCGGGTGCTAGCACAGATACGCAGTATTTT. This encodes CASSLMGAGASTDTQYF. The chain is built from TRBV18 and TRBJ2-3; D possibly corresponds to TRBD2 (6 bases). Germline V gene lookup returns CDR1 KGHSH and CDR2 LQKENI. The CDR3 runs 17 residues. Trimming took off 4 bases at V and 0 bases at J, with 17 bases between the two ends.

The V and J genes are TRBV2 and TRBJ1-2; maybe TRBD1 (6 bases). Germline values: CDR1 SNHLY, CDR2 FYNNEI. CDR3 length equals 19 residues. Trimming shortened V by 2 bases and J by 6 bases, and 28 bases separated the two germline ends. CDR3 bases: TGTGCCAGCAGTGAAAGGATCGCTGTAAGCCGGACAGCCCTCGATGGCTACACCTTC. Amino acids: CASSERIAVSRTALDGYTF.

The V call is TRBV7-9, the J call TRBJ1-3, with D uncertain. The CDR3 has 12 amino acids. CDR1 SEHNR and CDR2 FQNEAQ come from the germline V gene (reference sequence). Trimming stripped 2 bases from V and 8 bases from J, with 7 bases between. The CDR3 loop reads CASSLMSYTIYF. The CDR3 region has the DNA TGTGCCAGCAGCTTAATGTCGTACACCATATATTTT.

This clone occurred once. J is TRBJ1-2 and V is TRBV10-3; D remains unclear. The CDR3 has 12 amino acids. Germline V gene lookup returns CDR1 ENHRY and CDR2 SYGVKD. Trimming took off 4 bases at V and 6 bases at J, with 9 bases between the two ends. The CDR3 DNA reads TGTGCCATCAGTGGGGCAGTTCATGGCTACACCTTC. Residues: CAISGAVHGYTF.

The CDR3 sequence is CASSQPLAGVFGDTQYF. The CDR3 DNA reads as TGTGCCAGCAGCCAACCATTAGCGGGAGTATTTGGAGATACGCAGTATTTT. The chain couples TRBV5-6 to TRBJ2-3; 9 bases are shared with TRBD2. Germline V gene sequence: CDR1 SGHDT, CDR2 YYEEEE. Trimming removed 4 bases from V and 5 bases from J; junction bases left unmatched: 14. This CDR3 spans 17 amino acids.

V gene TRBV12-3 or TRBV12-4 combines with J gene TRBJ1-3; D gene uncertain. V lost 3 bases and J lost 0, with 3 bases in between. The CDR3 is 13 residues long. This CDR3 is CASSFLSGNTIYF. The CDR3 DNA reads as TGTGCCAGCAGTTTCCTCTCTGGAAACACCATATATTTT.

The chain is built from TRBV12-3 or TRBV12-4 and TRBJ2-4, with TRBD2 matching 7 bases. The CDR3 loop spans 13 amino acids. V lost 3 bases and J lost 4; bases outside the gene matches: 0. The CDR3 loop is CASSLGGKNIQYF. Here the CDR3 DNA reads TGTGCCAGCAGTTTGGGAGGGAAAAACATTCAGTACTTC.

J is TRBJ2-1 and V is TRBV9, with 8 positions matching TRBD2. V trimming: 3 bases; J trimming: 13 bases; junction bases outside the gene matches: 6. CDR1 is SGDLS and CDR2 is YYNGEE in the germline V gene. The CDR3 contains 12 residues. Here the CDR3 reads CASSASTSAQFF. The CDR3 DNA follows: TGTGCCAGCAGCGCGTCGACTAGCGCACAGTTCTTC.

V usage is TRBV5-1 and J usage is TRBJ1-4; 7 positions agree with TRBD1. The ends lost 0 bases at V and 3 bases at J; junction bases unmatched: 2. This CDR3 spans 15 amino acids. Looked up from germline, CDR1 is SGHRS and CDR2 is YFSETQ. The CDR3 DNA follows: TGCGCCAGCAGCTTGGAGGGACAGCCTAATGAAAAACTGTTTTTT. It yields the protein CASSLEGQPNEKLFF.

This chain connects TRBV24-1 to TRBJ1-1; D is undetermined. CDR3 size: 15 residues. Trimming left V 3 bases short and J 1 base short, with 11 bases between. Germline V gene sequence: CDR1 KGHDR, CDR2 SFDVKD. CDR3 sequence reads: CATSDPSKPNTEAFF. The CDR3 nucleotides are TGTGCCACCAGTGATCCCTCAAAGCCGAACACTGAAGCTTTCTTT.

V and J are TRBV3-1 (or the pseudogene TRBV3-2) and TRBJ2-5, with 8 bases that match TRBD1. The junction had 7 bases not matched to a gene; V was cut back by 3 bases and J by 4 bases. CDR1 is LGHDT and CDR2 is YNNKEL in the germline V gene (reference sequence). The CDR3 is 15 residues long. This CDR3 is CASSHEDREPETQYF. The CDR3 nucleotides are TGTGCCAGCAGCCATGAGGACAGGGAGCCAGAGACCCAGTACTTC.

The count of this clone is one. The rearrangement uses TRBV5-4 and TRBJ1-2; 8 bases line up with TRBD1. The germline V gene has CDR1 SGHNT and CDR2 YYREEE (reference sequence). The V and J ends lost 0 bases and 8 bases, in that order; junction bases with no gene match: 15. CDR3 length: 17 residues. In DNA, the CDR3 is TGTGCCAGCAGCTTGGGGGGGACAGGCTCTGCTGGAGGAGGCTACACCTTC. Protein sequence: CASSLGGTGSAGGGYTF.

This clone was detected only once. CDR3 sequence: CASSSGTGLSQPQHF. CDR3 coding DNA: TGTGCCAGCAGTTCCGGGACAGGTCTCAGCCAGCCCCAGCATTTT. This chain uses TRBV9 with TRBJ1-5; 8 nucleotides align to TRBD1. This CDR3 is built from 15 residues. With 5 bases clipped from V and 7 bases from J, the junction kept 11 bases outside the gene matches. Germline assignment: CDR1 SGDLS and CDR2 YYNGEE.

This chain links TRBV29-1 with TRBJ2-7, with D unclear. Germline CDR1 reads SQVTM; CDR2 reads ANQGSEA. V was trimmed by 4 bases and J by 4 bases, leaving 11 bases between them. The CDR3 covers 12 residues. The CDR3 sequence is CSVVNFYYEQYF. In DNA form, the CDR3 reads TGCAGCGTTGTTAACTTTTATTACGAGCAGTACTTC.

This sequence joins TRBV4-2 and TRBJ2-7; 7 positions match TRBD2. The germline CDR1 and CDR2 sequences are LGHNA and YNFKEQ. CDR3 size: 16 residues. V lost 4 bases, J lost 4 bases, and 13 bases stayed unmatched. As DNA, the CDR3 is TGTGCCAGCAGCCTAGAGGTAGGGGAGGGATGGTACGAGCAGTACTTC. This sequence encodes CASSLEVGEGWYEQYF.

The rearrangement uses TRBV5-6 and TRBJ1-1; TRBD1 matches at 8 bases. Germline V gene data show CDR1 as SGHDT and CDR2 as YYEEEE. V lost 2 bases and J lost 5; bases outside the gene matches: 8. This CDR3 region has 15 residues. The CDR3: CASSLVQGARTEAFF. For the CDR3, the DNA is TGTGCCAGCAGCTTAGTTCAGGGGGCAAGGACTGAAGCTTTCTTT.

V usage is TRBV28 and J usage is TRBJ2-4; 7 positions agree with TRBD1. The CDR3 length is 15 residues. The V and J ends lost 7 bases and 0 bases, in that order; junction bases with no gene match: 6. Germline V gene sequence: CDR1 MDHEN, CDR2 SYDVKM. The CDR3 loop is CASNEGALAKNIQYF. The CDR3 DNA sequence: TGTGCCAGCAACGAGGGGGCCCTAGCCAAAAACATTCAGTACTTC.

This sequence joins TRBV5-1 and TRBJ2-3; 14 nucleotides agree with TRBD2. This CDR3 region has 18 residues. J was trimmed by 0 bases and V by 4 bases; bases with no gene match: 7. CDR1 and CDR2 from the germline V gene are SGHRS and YFSETQ. The DNA of the CDR3 is TGCGCCAGCAGCACGACCGGGACTAGCGGGAGAAGCACAGATACGCAGTATTTT. Translated: CASSTTGTSGRSTDTQYF.

This clone was counted between two and nine times. This chain uses TRBV6-6 with TRBJ1-5, with D unclear. The ends were cut back, 5 bases at V and 0 bases at J, with 8 bases in the middle. Germline V lookup: CDR1 MNHNY, CDR2 SVGAGI (reference sequence). The CDR3 is 14 residues long. The CDR3 sequence is CASSPYNSNQPQHF. DNA for the CDR3: TGTGCCAGCAGTCCTTATAATAGCAATCAGCCCCAGCATTTT.

The chain couples TRBV4-1 to TRBJ2-1, with TRBD1 matching over 8 bases. Germline CDR1 reads MGHRA; CDR2 reads YSYEKL. The CDR3 covers 17 residues. The V and J ends lost 1 base and 2 bases, in that order; junction bases with no gene match: 7. CDR3 bases: TGCGCCAGCAGCCAAGTCGCCAGGGGGCGGGCCTACAATGAGCAGTTCTTC. Translating it yields CASSQVARGRAYNEQFF.

The J gene is TRBJ2-7, the V gene TRBV2; D not certain. V shed 3 bases and J shed 2 bases, with 11 bases lying between them. Germline V CDR1 and CDR2: SNHLY, FYNNEI. This CDR3 is 14 amino acids long. The CDR3 region has the DNA TGTGCCAGCAGTGACGGTCATTATACCTACGAGCAGTACTTC. It yields the protein CASSDGHYTYEQYF. The full variable domain, rest sourced from reference TRBV2 and TRBJ2-7, is EPEVTQTPSHQVTQMGQEVILRCVPISNHLYFYWYRQILGQKVEFLVSFYNNEISEKSEIFDDQFSVERPDGSNFTLKIRSTKLEDSAMYFCASSDGHYTYEQYFGPGTRLTVT.

The chain employs TRBV11-2 and TRBJ1-2; D remains unclear. This CDR3 is 12 amino acids long. Germline V CDR1 and CDR2: SGHAT, FQNNGV. Trimming took off 5 bases at V and 1 base at J, with 5 bases between the two ends. The CDR3 nucleotides are TGTGCCAGCAGCCGGGTTAACTATGGCTACACCTTC. Protein sequence: CASSRVNYGYTF. The whole variable domain, remainder taken from reference TRBV11-2 and TRBJ1-2, is EAGVAQSPRYKIIEKRQSVAFWCNPISGHATLYWYQQILGQGPKLLIQFQNNGVVDDSQLPKDRFSAERLKGVDSTLKIQPAKLEDSAVYLCASSRVNYGYTFGSGTRLTVV.

The V and J genes are TRBV9 and TRBJ2-3; the match to TRBD2 covers 14 bases. Germline loops: CDR1 SGDLS, CDR2 YYNGEE. Losses at the gene ends were 4 bases for V and 6 bases for J; bases not matched to a gene: 10. The CDR3 is made up of 17 amino acids. CDR3 DNA: TGTGCCAGCAGCCGGGGACTAGCGGGAGTGGGGGTGGATACGCAGTATTTT. It is translated as CASSRGLAGVGVDTQYF.